The rows below give T cell receptor beta chains drawn from one sample of a study of shared clonotypes between healthy human individuals. Assay used: immunoSEQ multiplex PCR; TCRdb lists only in-frame clones, some missing. The repertoire holds some 2,400,000 clones, with roughly 95% as singletons. Sequencing was performed on naive CD4+ T cells sorted from blood. These receptors were taken from a young man in good health. CDR3s include the opening cysteine and the closing phenylalanine or tryptophan. D genes are given only for firm matches. Not every row has a clone size; where given, it reads once, few, many or a size class.

v_gene: TRBV29-1
d_gene: NA
j_gene: TRBJ1-2
abundance: NA
len: 13
CDR3aa: CSVEAQANYGYTF
CDR3nt: TGCAGCGTTGAAGCGCAGGCTAACTATGGCTACACCTTC

v_gene: TRBV29-1
d_gene: NA
j_gene: TRBJ1-1
abundance: NA
len: 13
CDR3aa: CSVEGRLNTEAFF
CDR3nt: TGCAGCGTTGAGGGCAGGTTGAACACTGAAGCTTTCTTT

v_gene: TRBV23-1
d_gene: NA
j_gene: TRBJ2-3
abundance: once
len: 11
CDR3aa: CASSPLYTQYF
CDR3nt: TGCGCCAGCAGTCCCCTTTATACGCAGTATTTT

v_gene: TRBV6-5
d_gene: NA
j_gene: TRBJ2-7
abundance: NA
len: 15
CDR3aa: CASSPGPPLGDEQYF
CDR3nt: TGTGCCAGCAGTCCTGGACCTCCACTAGGCGACGAGCAGTACTTC

v_gene: TRBV2
d_gene: NA
j_gene: TRBJ1-4
abundance: NA
len: 16
CDR3aa: CASSGSGVSTNEKLFF
CDR3nt: TGTGCCAGCAGTGGTTCCGGAGTGTCAACTAATGAAAAACTGTTTTTT

v_gene: TRBV7-2
d_gene: NA
j_gene: TRBJ1-3
abundance: few
len: 15
CDR3aa: CASSLDPGGGNTIYF
CDR3nt: TGTGCCAGCAGCTTAGACCCGGGAGGTGGAAACACCATATATTTT

v_gene: TRBV19
d_gene: NA
j_gene: TRBJ1-6
abundance: NA
len: 15
CDR3aa: CASSMQGSGNSPLHF
CDR3nt: TGTGCCAGTAGTATGCAGGGATCGGGTAATTCACCCCTCCACTTT

v_gene: TRBV2
d_gene: NA
j_gene: TRBJ1-3
abundance: NA
len: 15
CDR3aa: CASSVALLPGNTIYF
CDR3nt: TGTGCCAGCAGTGTCGCACTGCTCCCTGGAAACACCATATATTTT

v_gene: TRBV9
d_gene: TRBD1
j_gene: TRBJ1-1
abundance: NA
len: 15
CDR3aa: CASSVETGLNTEAFF
CDR3nt: TGTGCCAGCAGCGTGGAGACAGGGTTGAACACTGAAGCTTTCTTT

v_gene: TRBV11-2
d_gene: TRBD1
j_gene: TRBJ1-2
abundance: few
len: 13
CDR3aa: CASSSTGPYGYTF
CDR3nt: TGTGCCAGCAGCTCGACAGGGCCCTATGGCTACACCTTC

v_gene: TRBV5-1
d_gene: TRBD1
j_gene: TRBJ1-1
abundance: NA
len: 14
CDR3aa: CATKQGAGRTEAFF
CDR3nt: TGCGCCACCAAACAGGGGGCTGGTAGAACTGAAGCTTTCTTT

v_gene: TRBV7-2
d_gene: NA
j_gene: TRBJ1-2
abundance: NA
len: 12
CDR3aa: CASSPKVYGYTF
CDR3nt: TGTGCCAGCAGCCCCAAGGTCTATGGCTACACCTTC

v_gene: TRBV18
d_gene: TRBD2
j_gene: TRBJ2-2
abundance: once
len: 16
CDR3aa: CASSPPTSESTGELFF
CDR3nt: TGTGCCAGCTCACCACCCACTAGCGAGAGTACCGGGGAGCTGTTTTTT

v_gene: TRBV7-9
d_gene: NA
j_gene: TRBJ1-2
abundance: NA
len: 12
CDR3aa: CASSFPNSGYTF
CDR3nt: TGTGCCAGCAGCTTTCCCAACTCCGGCTACACCTTC

v_gene: TRBV6-6
d_gene: NA
j_gene: TRBJ2-3
abundance: NA
len: 13
CDR3aa: CASSYRSADTQYF
CDR3nt: TGTGCCAGCAGTTACAGAAGCGCAGATACGCAGTATTTT

v_gene: TRBV7-2
d_gene: TRBD2
j_gene: TRBJ2-1
abundance: NA
len: 12
CDR3aa: CASSLPTSGWFF
CDR3nt: TGTGCCAGCAGCCTACCGACTAGCGGGTGGTTCTTC

v_gene: TRBV21-1
d_gene: NA
j_gene: TRBJ2-1
abundance: NA
len: 16
CDR3aa: CASSSRWTGNDDEQFF
CDR3nt: TGTGCCAGCAGCTCAAGGTGGACAGGGAACGATGATGAGCAGTTCTTC

v_gene: TRBV27
d_gene: NA
j_gene: TRBJ1-1
abundance: NA
len: 16
CDR3aa: CASSLSKGVKNTEAFF
CDR3nt: TGTGCCAGCAGTTTATCGAAGGGGGTAAAGAACACTGAAGCTTTCTTT

v_gene: TRBV10-3
d_gene: NA
j_gene: TRBJ2-3
abundance: NA
len: 14
CDR3aa: CAIREGTAADTQYF
CDR3nt: TGTGCCATCAGGGAGGGAACAGCCGCAGATACGCAGTATTTT

v_gene: TRBV2
d_gene: NA
j_gene: TRBJ2-1
abundance: NA
len: 11
CDR3aa: CASALPDEQFF
CDR3nt: TGTGCCAGCGCCTTACCGGATGAGCAGTTCTTC

v_gene: TRBV7-9
d_gene: NA
j_gene: TRBJ2-2
abundance: NA
len: 16
CDR3aa: CASSRQGISNTGELFF
CDR3nt: TGTGCCAGCAGTCGCCAGGGGATATCGAACACCGGGGAGCTGTTTTTT

v_gene: TRBV6-6
d_gene: NA
j_gene: TRBJ2-2
abundance: NA
len: 14
CDR3aa: CATPGPGAFGELFF
CDR3nt: TGTGCCACCCCGGGACCCGGGGCATTCGGGGAGCTGTTTTTT

v_gene: TRBV30
d_gene: NA
j_gene: TRBJ1-1
abundance: few
len: 11
CDR3aa: CARGRAGYAFF
CDR3nt: TGTGCCAGAGGGAGGGCAGGGTACGCTTTCTTT

v_gene: TRBV10-3
d_gene: NA
j_gene: TRBJ2-3
abundance: NA
len: 15
CDR3aa: CAISESRVGGDTQYF
CDR3nt: TGTGCCATCAGTGAGTCGCGGGTCGGGGGAGATACGCAGTATTTT

v_gene: TRBV29-1
d_gene: NA
j_gene: TRBJ2-5
abundance: NA
len: 11
CDR3aa: CSVERGETQYF
CDR3nt: TGCAGCGTCGAGAGGGGCGAGACCCAGTACTTC

v_gene: TRBV5-4
d_gene: TRBD1
j_gene: TRBJ2-7
abundance: NA
len: 16
CDR3aa: CASSPAGGVKSYEQYF
CDR3nt: TGTGCCAGCAGCCCAGCAGGGGGCGTAAAATCCTACGAGCAGTACTTC

v_gene: TRBV6-5
d_gene: NA
j_gene: TRBJ2-7
abundance: NA
len: 12
CDR3aa: CASSYSGGEQYF
CDR3nt: TGTGCCAGCAGTTACTCTGGGGGCGAGCAGTACTTC

v_gene: TRBV5-1
d_gene: TRBD1
j_gene: TRBJ2-5
abundance: NA
len: 17
CDR3aa: CASSLWGERQGLKTQYF
CDR3nt: TGCGCCAGCAGCTTGTGGGGCGAAAGACAGGGGTTGAAGACCCAGTACTTC

v_gene: TRBV7-6
d_gene: TRBD2
j_gene: TRBJ2-1
abundance: NA
len: 19
CDR3aa: CASSGSGTSGRSSYNEQFF
CDR3nt: TGTGCCAGCAGCGGCTCCGGGACTAGCGGGAGGAGCTCCTACAATGAGCAGTTCTTC

v_gene: TRBV5-5
d_gene: NA
j_gene: TRBJ1-2
abundance: NA
len: 15
CDR3aa: CASSLAVLNNYGYTF
CDR3nt: TGTGCCAGCAGCTTGGCAGTTCTAAATAACTATGGCTACACCTTC

v_gene: TRBV7-2
d_gene: TRBD1
j_gene: TRBJ1-5
abundance: few
len: 15
CDR3aa: CASSLVGQGGQPQHF
CDR3nt: TGTGCCAGCAGCTTAGTTGGACAGGGTGGCCAGCCCCAGCATTTT

v_gene: TRBV4-1
d_gene: TRBD1
j_gene: TRBJ2-5
abundance: once
len: 13
CDR3aa: CASSQGDRATQYF
CDR3nt: TGCGCCAGCAGCCAAGGGGACAGGGCGACCCAGTACTTC

v_gene: TRBV18
d_gene: NA
j_gene: TRBJ1-6
abundance: NA
len: 13
CDR3aa: CASSLGSNSPLHF
CDR3nt: TGTGCCAGCTCACTAGGATCTAATTCACCCCTCCACTTT

v_gene: TRBV13
d_gene: NA
j_gene: TRBJ1-2
abundance: NA
len: 14
CDR3aa: CASTPGITNYGYTF
CDR3nt: TGTGCCAGCACCCCCGGCATTACTAACTATGGCTACACCTTC

v_gene: TRBV15
d_gene: NA
j_gene: TRBJ2-3
abundance: NA
len: 17
CDR3aa: CATSTMLQATLRDTQYF
CDR3nt: TGTGCCACCAGCACCATGCTTCAGGCCACCCTTCGAGATACGCAGTATTTT

v_gene: TRBV9
d_gene: NA
j_gene: TRBJ2-1
abundance: NA
len: 13
CDR3aa: CASSPRGLNEQFF
CDR3nt: TGTGCCAGCAGCCCTCGGGGGTTGAATGAGCAGTTCTTC

v_gene: TRBV7-2
d_gene: NA
j_gene: TRBJ2-1
abundance: once
len: 14
CDR3aa: CASSLAGGYNEQFF
CDR3nt: TGTGCCAGCAGCTTAGCAGGGGGGTACAATGAGCAGTTCTTC

v_gene: TRBV7-2
d_gene: NA
j_gene: TRBJ2-3
abundance: NA
len: 14
CDR3aa: CASSLGHTTDTQYF
CDR3nt: TGTGCCAGCAGCTTAGGACATACCACAGATACGCAGTATTTT

v_gene: TRBV30
d_gene: NA
j_gene: TRBJ1-1
abundance: NA
len: 13
CDR3aa: CAWSRQVNTEAFF
CDR3nt: TGTGCCTGGAGTAGGCAGGTAAACACTGAAGCTTTCTTT